Below, 28 T cell receptor beta chains from the same sample are listed, as sequenced in a study of T cells in Graves' hyperthyroidism and ophthalmopathy. TCR beta CDR3 region amplification was performed from RNA transcripts. The HTBI primer set drove a first-round RT-PCR of the TCR CDR3. TCRdb re-derived calls from the multiplex PCR reads in MiXCR, one entry per CDR3 protein. The sample contains about 290,000 distinct CDR3 sequences, 10% to 15% of which appear only once. Sequencing used blood. The source is a woman in her twenties or thirties with Graves' hyperthyroidism that later progressed to Graves' ophthalmopathy.

This clonotype was seen ten or more times. The V gene is TRBV27, the J gene TRBJ2-3; perhaps TRBD2 as D (6 bases). Germline lookup yields CDR1 MNHEY and CDR2 SMNVEV (reference sequence). The germline V and J ends were trimmed by 0 bases and 1 base, with 11 bases remaining between them. The CDR3 spans 16 residues. The CDR3 coding sequence is TGTGCCAGCAGTTTATCGATCTTAGCGGGCACAGATACGCAGTATTTT. Protein: CASSLSILAGTDTQYF.

This clonotype has a count of ten or more. This chain's CDR3 is CASRKGLSGADTQYF. The CDR3 bases are TGTGCCAGCAGGAAAGGACTATCGGGAGCAGATACGCAGTATTTT. V is TRBV2 and J is TRBJ2-3; D may be TRBD2 (6 bases). Per the germline V gene, CDR1 is SNHLY and CDR2 is FYNNEI. CDR3 size: 15 residues. V was cut by 6 bases and J by 4 bases, with 17 bases left in between.

The chain joins TRBV12-3 or TRBV12-4 to TRBJ2-3; tentatively, D is TRBD1 (6 bases). V was cut by 5 bases and J by 2 bases, with 8 bases left in between. This CDR3 spans 13 amino acids. CDR3 coding DNA: TGTGCCAGCAGTCAGGGGTTCACAGATACGCAGTATTTT. Its protein product is CASSQGFTDTQYF.

This clonotype occurred many times. The V call is TRBV28, the J call TRBJ1-1; D may be TRBD1 (5 bases). The germline CDR1 and CDR2 sequences are MDHEN and SYDVKM. This CDR3 is 12 amino acids long. Trimming cost V 6 bases and J 10 bases, with 15 bases left between them. The CDR3 loop is CASSGGLPIAFF. CDR3 coding DNA: TGTGCCAGCAGCGGGGGGTTACCAATAGCTTTCTTT.

The CDR3 protein is CASSSPAGQPFF. In DNA form, the CDR3 reads TGTGCCAGCAGTTCCCCCGCGGGACAACCGTTCTTC. The chain combines TRBV6-5 with TRBJ2-1, with D possibly called TRBD1 or TRBD2 (6 bases each). The germline gives CDR1 MNHEY, CDR2 SVGAGI. The CDR3 is 12 amino acids. Trimming took 4 bases from V and 15 from J, leaving 16 bases between them.

In its sample, this clonotype was seen a few times. The V and J genes are TRBV6-1 and TRBJ1-5; no clear D. CDR1 is MNHNS, CDR2 SASEGT, per germline. The CDR3 covers 14 residues. Trimming took 5 bases from V and 0 from J, leaving 8 bases between them. The CDR3 reads CASSSVISNQPQHF. The CDR3 region has the DNA TGTGCCAGCAGTTCGGTAATTAGCAATCAGCCCCAGCATTTT.

This clonotype has ten or more counts. V and J are TRBV9 and TRBJ2-3; 9 bases are shared with TRBD2. The CDR3 runs to 17 residues. J gave up 6 bases and V 0 bases, and 11 bases lay outside the gene matches. Germline CDR1 is SGDLS and CDR2 is YYNGEE. CDR3 in DNA: TGTGCCAGCAGCGTAGACATGGCTAGCGGGGCCTCGGATACGCAGTATTTT. The encoded protein is CASSVDMASGASDTQYF.

The V gene is TRBV12-3 or TRBV12-4, the J gene TRBJ2-2; D not resolved. Trimming pared 4 bases from V and 6 bases from J, leaving 9 bases between. The CDR3 extends over 13 amino acids. The CDR3 region is CASSWLEAGELFF. The CDR3, as DNA: TGTGCCAGCAGTTGGCTAGAGGCCGGGGAGCTGTTTTTT.

The J gene is TRBJ1-1, the V gene TRBV20-1, with a possible D match to TRBD1 (5 bases). The CDR3 covers 14 residues. Germline V gene sequence: CDR1 DFQATT, CDR2 SNEGSKA (reference sequence). Deletions cut 0 bases from V and 8 bases from J, with 16 bases between. CDR3 bases: TGCAGTGCTAGAGATAATTGGCAGGGAGGCGAAGCTTTCTTT. This encodes CSARDNWQGGEAFF.

This clonotype was counted ten times or more. This chain joins TRBV10-3 and TRBJ1-5; TRBD1 might be the D (5 bases). Germline-derived CDR1 and CDR2 are ENHRY and SYGVKD. The V end lost 3 bases, the J end lost 6 bases, and 15 bases lay between the germline ends. The CDR3 runs to 15 residues. CDR3 region: CAISDFGGPPQPQHF. In DNA, the CDR3 is TGTGCCATCAGTGATTTCGGGGGACCACCTCAGCCCCAGCATTTT.

At least ten counts were recorded for this clonotype. This chain links TRBV28 with TRBJ2-7, with 13 positions matching TRBD2. The J segment lost 7 bases and the V segment lost 4 bases, leaving 10 bases of the junction unmatched. Germline CDR1 reads MDHEN; CDR2 reads SYDVKM. The CDR3 spans 16 residues. In nucleotides, the CDR3 is TGTGCCAGCAGTTCGGGGACTAGCGGGAATTGGGTTGAGCAGTACTTC. This gives the protein CASSSGTSGNWVEQYF.

With regard to this clonotype: A much larger clone differs from this one at a single base, so this may be a read error. The chain couples TRBV5-5 to TRBJ2-7; possibly TRBD2 for D (5 bases). The CDR3 is 14 residues long. Germline V lookup: CDR1 SGHKS, CDR2 YYEKEE (reference sequence). The CDR3 reads CASGLARDSYEQYF. The CDR3 bases are TGTGCCAGCGGCTTGGCTCGGGACTCCTACGAGCAGTACTTC.

This clonotype was seen ten or more times. The V and J genes are TRBV3-1 and TRBJ1-2, with 8 bases lining up with TRBD1. The V segment lost 6 bases and the J segment 5 bases; nucleotides outside the gene matches: 8. Germline-derived CDR1 and CDR2 are LGHDT and YNNKEL (reference sequence). The CDR3 runs 14 residues. The CDR3 reads CASRAGTGFYGYTF. The CDR3 DNA follows: TGTGCCAGCAGGGCCGGGACAGGTTTTTATGGCTACACCTTC.

J is TRBJ2-7 and V is TRBV6-2 or TRBV6-3; D remains ambiguous. Gene TRBJ2-1 matches the end of the DNA better, so the J call may be wrong. This CDR3 is 13 amino acids long. The V gene's germline CDR1 is MNHEY and CDR2 SVGEGT. CDR3 coding DNA: TGTGCCAGCAGTTACGGATTGGGCTACGAGCAGTTCTTC. Amino acids: CASSYGLGYEQFF.

This clonotype was detected many times. The chain employs TRBV7-2 and TRBJ2-1, with 10 bases lining up with TRBD1. The CDR3 consists of 14 residues. V dropped 4 bases and J dropped 9; count of bases not matched to a gene: 6. The V gene's germline CDR1 is SGHTA and CDR2 FQGNSA. The CDR3 DNA reads TGTGCCAGCAGCTCCCGACAGGGGGCGATTGAGCAGTTCTTC. Amino acids: CASSSRQGAIEQFF. The full variable domain, completed using reference TRBV7-2 and TRBJ2-1, is GAGVSQSPSNKVTEKGKDVELRCDPISGHTALYWYRQSLGQGLEFLIYFQGNSAPDKSGLPSDRFSAERTGGSVSTLTIQRTQQEDSAVYLCASSSRQGAIEQFFGPGTRLTVL.

This clonotype has at least ten counts. Written as DNA, the CDR3 is TGTGCCAGCAGCCATGTTAACACCGGGGAGCTGTTTTTT. It encodes CASSHVNTGELFF. The chain recombines TRBV3-1 with TRBJ2-2; the D is unclear. Per the germline V gene, CDR1 is LGHDT and CDR2 is YNNKEL (reference sequence). This CDR3 has 13 amino acids. With 3 bases removed from V and 2 bases from J, the gap between germline ends came to 4 bases. Supplemented by reference TRBV3-1 and TRBJ2-2, the full variable domain reads DTAVSQTPKYLVTQMGNDKSIKCEQNLGHDTMYWYKQDSKKFLKIMFSYNNKELIINETVPNRFSPKSPDKAHLNLHINSLELGDSAVYFCASSHVNTGELFFGEGSRLTVL.

There are many counts of this clonotype. The V call is TRBV28, the J call TRBJ1-5, with a weak D call TRBD1 (6 bases). The CDR3 totals 16 residues. The germline V and J ends were trimmed by 4 bases and 5 bases, with 18 bases remaining between them. Germline CDR1 is MDHEN and CDR2 is SYDVKM. The CDR3 DNA is TGTGCCAGCAGTTCCTCGACAGGATTTGGGGATCAGCCCCAGCATTTT. It translates to CASSSSTGFGDQPQHF.

This sequence joins TRBV18 and TRBJ1-1; no firm D call. V was pared by 1 base and J by 0 bases, with 9 bases between. Per the germline V gene, CDR1 is KGHSH and CDR2 is LQKENI. The length of the CDR3 is 15 residues. As DNA, the CDR3 is TGTGCCAGCTCACCACGATTCGACATGAACACTGAAGCTTTCTTT. Translated, it gives CASSPRFDMNTEAFF. Full variable domain (missing parts from reference TRBV18 and TRBJ1-1): NAGVMQNPRHLVRRRGQEARLRCSPMKGHSHVYWYRQLPEEGLKFMVYLQKENIIDESGMPKERFSAEFPKEGPSILRIQQVVRGDSAAYFCASSPRFDMNTEAFFGQGTRLTVV.

This clonotype was seen repeatedly, ten times or more. The chain combines TRBV6-5 with TRBJ1-5; 9 bases are a match to TRBD1. The CDR3 runs 16 residues. V lost 6 bases and J lost 0; bases outside the gene matches: 6. CDR1 MNHEY and CDR2 SVGAGI come from the germline V gene. CDR3 in amino acids: CASSLQGANSNQPQHF. CDR3 DNA sequence: TGTGCCAGCAGCTTACAGGGGGCGAATAGCAATCAGCCCCAGCATTTT.

In its sample, this clonotype was seen many times. The genes are TRBV20-1 and TRBJ2-7; D is ambiguous. V gave up 0 bases and J gave up 3 bases, with 15 bases separating them. From germline, CDR1 is DFQATT and CDR2 SNEGSKA (reference sequence). The CDR3 runs to 15 residues. CDR3 bases: TGCAGTGCTAGAGATCGTGTAGACCCACACTACGAGCAGTACTTC. It specifies CSARDRVDPHYEQYF.

The sample holds many counts of this clonotype. V usage is TRBV4-1 and J usage is TRBJ2-1; D is undetermined. CDR1 is MGHRA, CDR2 YSYEKL, per germline. V was clipped by 0 bases and J by 2 bases, with 8 bases between them. This CDR3 spans 15 amino acids. The CDR3 DNA is TGCGCCAGCAGCCAAGAAGGGCGGACCTACAATGAGCAGTTCTTC. Encoded protein: CASSQEGRTYNEQFF.

This clonotype was seen at least ten times. The rearrangement joins TRBV28 to TRBJ1-2; a possible D gene is TRBD1 (6 bases). Germline CDR1 MDHEN, CDR2 SYDVKM. The CDR3 runs to 14 residues. V shed 1 base and J shed 3 bases, with 9 bases lying between them. The CDR3 loop is CASSLLRQDYGYTF. The CDR3 DNA reads as TGTGCCAGCAGTTTATTGCGACAGGACTATGGCTACACCTTC.

The table lists this clonotype with a few counts. V gene TRBV19 combines with J gene TRBJ1-5, with 7 bases fitting TRBD1. CDR3 length: 14 residues. The germline V gene has CDR1 LNHDA and CDR2 SQIVND (reference sequence). V dropped 7 bases and J dropped 9; count of bases not matched to a gene: 12. The CDR3 sequence is CASTMTGTAGPQHF. CDR3 DNA sequence: TGTGCCAGTACCATGACAGGGACGGCTGGGCCCCAGCATTTT. The variable domain in full, completed from reference TRBV19 and TRBJ1-5, reads DGGITQSPKYLFRKEGQNVTLSCEQNLNHDAMYWYRQDPGQGLRLIYYSQIVNDFQKGDIAEGYSVSREKKESFPLTVTSAQKNPTAFYLCASTMTGTAGPQHFGDGTRLSIL.

This clonotype was seen ten or more times. V usage is TRBV5-5 and J usage is TRBJ2-7; TRBD1 might be the D (7 bases). Germline-derived CDR1 and CDR2 are SGHKS and YYEKEE (reference sequence). The CDR3 length is 14 residues. The V gene lost 4 bases and the J gene lost 3 bases, with 14 bases spanning the gap. The CDR3 here is CASSARQGGYEQYF. CDR3 DNA: TGTGCCAGCAGCGCCCGACAGGGAGGCTACGAGCAGTACTTC.

This clonotype was found many times. The chain uses TRBV28 and TRBJ2-7; TRBD2 matches 9 bases. The CDR3 totals 14 residues. CDR1 and CDR2 (germline): MDHEN, SYDVKM. V shed 8 bases, J shed 3 bases, and the junction held 8 bases outside the gene matches. For the CDR3, the DNA is TGTGCCAGCGGTCGCGGGAGGGCCCTCTACGAGCAGTACTTC. Translation gives CASGRGRALYEQYF.

This clonotype has just a few counts. This clone may be a read error of a much larger clone one base away. J is TRBJ2-1 and V is TRBV20-1; D might be TRBD1 or TRBD2, each matching 5 bases. Germline lookup yields CDR1 DFQATT and CDR2 SNEGSKA (reference sequence). The CDR3 is 13 residues long. The chain's CDR3 is CGWDGMSGNEQFF. The DNA of the CDR3 is TGCGGGTGGGACGGGATGAGTGGTAATGAGCAGTTCTTC.

A remark on this clonotype: The conserved phenylalanine or tryptophan is not found at the CDR3 terminus, so this likely reflects a read error. This rearrangement joins TRBV5-4 to TRBJ2-1; D is perhaps TRBD1 (7 bases). In germline, CDR1 is SGHNT, CDR2 YYREEE (reference sequence). Deletions cut 4 bases from V and 4 bases from J, with 18 bases between. The CDR3 is 16 amino acids. The CDR3 loop reads CASSGSTGDSYNEQFS. CDR3 nucleotides: TGTGCCAGCAGCGGATCAACAGGGGACTCTTACAATGAGCAGTTCTCC.

Many counts were recorded for this clonotype. The chain combines TRBV6-2 or TRBV6-3 with TRBJ2-7, with D possibly TRBD2 on 6 matching bases. The germline CDR1 and CDR2 sequences are MNHEY and SVGEGT. The length of the CDR3 is 13 residues. V gave up 6 bases and J gave up 0 bases, with 9 bases separating them. CDR3 DNA: TGTGCCAGCAGATTTAGCGGCTCCTACGAGCAGTACTTC. It codes for CASRFSGSYEQYF.